This TCR beta chain was documented in a study of monozygotic twins with inflammatory bowel disease. Incorporation of UMIs carrying a 6-nucleotide sample barcode was performed by template switching. Reprocessing the 5' RACE reads, TCRdb reports a single entry for every CDR3 protein and omits DNA. This repertoire includes approximately 110,000 distinct CDR3 sequences. Germline lookup yields CDR1 DFQATT and CDR2 SNEGSKA (reference sequence). CDR3 length: 13 amino acids. The chain links TRBV20-1 to TRBJ2-7. The receptor's source is a human donor with ulcerative colitis or Crohn's disease, or a healthy co-twin of an affected twin (not recorded which). The sample taken for sequencing was blood. The CDR3 sequence is CSARRFSSYEQYF.